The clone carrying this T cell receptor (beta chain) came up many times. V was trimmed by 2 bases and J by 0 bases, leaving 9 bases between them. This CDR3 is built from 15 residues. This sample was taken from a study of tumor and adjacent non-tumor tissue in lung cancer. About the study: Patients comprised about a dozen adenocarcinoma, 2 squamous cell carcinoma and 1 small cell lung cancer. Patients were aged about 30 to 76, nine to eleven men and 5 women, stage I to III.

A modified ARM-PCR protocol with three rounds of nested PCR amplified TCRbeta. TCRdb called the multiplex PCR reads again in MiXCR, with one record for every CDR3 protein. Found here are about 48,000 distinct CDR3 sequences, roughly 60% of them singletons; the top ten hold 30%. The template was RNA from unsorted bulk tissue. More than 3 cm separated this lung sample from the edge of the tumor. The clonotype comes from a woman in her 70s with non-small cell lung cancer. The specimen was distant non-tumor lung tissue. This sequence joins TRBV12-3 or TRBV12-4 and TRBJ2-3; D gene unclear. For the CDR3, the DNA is TGTGCCAGCAGTTTACTTCGGCCTAGCACAGATACGCAGTATTTT. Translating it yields CASSLLRPSTDTQYF.